A single sample is the source of the 21 T cell receptor beta chains below, sequenced in a study of radiotherapy plus CTLA-4 blockade in lung cancer. Repertoires were generated with immunoSEQ multiplex PCR, while TCRdb's copy carries only in-frame clones and drops some. In the table there are about 38,000 clones, 70% to 85% of which are singletons. Sequenced material: peripheral blood, taken from a patient treated with radiotherapy plus ipilimumab. The source of these receptors is a human donor with non-small cell lung cancer who had stable disease on radiotherapy plus ipilimumab.

This chain uses TRBV5-5 with TRBJ1-6; 7 bases align to TRBD1. The CDR3 runs 16 residues. The germline V gene encodes CDR1 SGHKS and CDR2 YYEKEE (reference sequence). The junction had 8 bases not matched to a gene; V was cut back by 2 bases and J by 6 bases. The CDR3 sequence is CASSFTPGQPNSPLHF. The DNA for the CDR3 is TGTGCCAGCAGCTTTACCCCGGGACAGCCTAATTCACCCCTCCACTTT.

The count of this clone is one. The chain links TRBV5-1 to TRBJ2-7; maybe TRBD2 (5 bases). Germline V gene lookup returns CDR1 SGHRS and CDR2 YFSETQ. The CDR3 length is 13 residues. Trimming pared 6 bases from V and 3 bases from J, leaving 13 bases between. The CDR3: CASTSDGGYEQYF. CDR3 in DNA: TGCGCCAGCACCTCGGACGGAGGCTACGAGCAGTACTTC.

This clone occurred once. Germline is not matched at one junction end, which may reflect a read error. The chain combines TRBV5-8 with TRBJ2-3; 10 nucleotides align to TRBD1. CDR1 SGHTS and CDR2 YDEGEE come from the germline V gene. CDR3 length equals 17 residues. CDR3 bases: TGTGCCGGCAGCCCGGCCCCGGGACAGGGGCGCCAATATACGCAGTATTTT. Amino acids: CAGSPAPGQGRQYTQYF. Based on the CDR3 plus reference TRBV5-8 and TRBJ2-3, the full variable domain is EAGVTQSPTHLIKTRGQQATLRCSPISGHTSVYWYQQALGLGLQFLLWYDEGEERNRGNFPPRFSGRQFPNYSSELNVNALELEDSALYLCAGSPAPGQGRQYTQYFGPGTRLTVL.

The sample holds a few counts of this clone. The rearrangement uses TRBV6-6 and TRBJ1-6; D is unresolved. This CDR3 is 13 amino acids long. V was cut by 5 bases and J by 6 bases, with 8 bases left in between. Germline CDR1 MNHNY, CDR2 SVGAGI (reference sequence). The CDR3 region is CASSRPPNSPLHF. The CDR3 DNA sequence: TGTGCCAGCAGTCGTCCACCTAATTCACCCCTCCACTTT.

The chain couples TRBV19 to TRBJ2-5, with 8 bases identical to TRBD1. CDR1 LNHDA and CDR2 SQIVND come from the germline V gene (reference sequence). The CDR3 is 15 amino acids. With V trimmed by 3 bases and J by 2 bases, 5 bases remained unmatched. CDR3 in amino acids: CASSIMTGVQETQYF. The CDR3 nucleotides are TGTGCCAGTAGTATCATGACAGGGGTTCAAGAGACCCAGTACTTC.

This sequence joins TRBV6-5 and TRBJ2-7, with TRBD1 matching over 7 bases. This CDR3 contains 15 residues. From germline, CDR1 is MNHEY and CDR2 SVGAGI. Unmatched junction bases numbered 10, after V lost 5 bases and J lost 3 bases. Here the CDR3 reads CASSAGTVPDYEQYV. DNA of the CDR3: TGTGCCAGCAGTGCCGGGACAGTACCTGACTACGAGCAGTACGTC.

The rearrangement uses TRBV7-2 and TRBJ2-1; D is undetermined. Germline assignment: CDR1 SGHTA and CDR2 FQGNSA. V was shortened by 1 base and J by 9 bases, with 7 bases between the two germline ends. The CDR3 has 12 residues. The CDR3, as DNA: TGTGCCAGCAGCTTAGACTGGGGTGAGCAGTTCTTC. It specifies CASSLDWGEQFF.

This clone appeared a few times. CDR3 residues: CASSMSANTEAFF. The CDR3 bases are TGTGCCAGCAGCATGAGCGCGAACACTGAAGCTTTCTTT. The rearrangement joins TRBV5-6 to TRBJ1-1; D is uncertain. There are 13 residues in the CDR3. Trimming cost V 4 bases and J 1 base, with 8 bases left between them. CDR1 is SGHDT and CDR2 is YYEEEE in the germline V gene.

The sample holds one count of this clone. V usage is TRBV29-1 and J usage is TRBJ1-6; D gene ambiguous. Germline V gives CDR1 SQVTM, CDR2 ANQGSEA. The CDR3 is 13 amino acids. Trimming took 4 bases from V and 4 from J, leaving 8 bases between them. DNA for the CDR3: TGCAGCGTTGGGGTAGAATATAATTCACCCCTCCACTTT. Encoded protein: CSVGVEYNSPLHF.

This sequence joins TRBV28 and TRBJ1-1; 10 bases align to TRBD1. In germline, CDR1 is MDHEN, CDR2 SYDVKM. The junction had 16 bases not matched to a gene; V was cut back by 5 bases and J by 1 base. This CDR3 has 19 amino acids. In nucleotides, the CDR3 is TGTGCCAGCAGTCTTGGACAGGGGGGCTGGGGTGAGTGGAACACTGAAGCTTTCTTT. This gives the protein CASSLGQGGWGEWNTEAFF.

The chain uses TRBV7-2 and TRBJ1-5, with 11 bases identical to TRBD1. This CDR3 contains 15 residues. The germline gives CDR1 SGHTA, CDR2 FQGNSA. The trim removed 1 base at V and 7 bases at J, leaving 3 bases unmatched. DNA for the CDR3: TGTGCCAGCAGCTTAGTAGGGACAGGGGGGCAGCCCCAGCATTTT. Translated: CASSLVGTGGQPQHF.

The chain couples TRBV5-5 to TRBJ2-5; 7 nucleotides line up with TRBD2. Germline CDR1 is SGHKS and CDR2 is YYEKEE (reference sequence). CDR3 length: 13 amino acids. J was trimmed by 1 base and V by 4 bases; bases with no gene match: 1. This CDR3 is CASSRTSQETQYF. As DNA, the CDR3 is TGTGCCAGCAGCCGGACTAGCCAAGAGACCCAGTACTTC. Combining the CDR3 with reference TRBV5-5 and TRBJ2-5 gives the whole variable domain DAGVTQSPTHLIKTRGQQVTLRCSPISGHKSVSWYQQVLGQGPQFIFQYYEKEERGRGNFPDRFSARQFPNYSSELNVNALLLGDSALYLCASSRTSQETQYFGPGTRLLVL.

The DNA of the CDR3 is TGTGCCAGCAGACGTGGACAGTATGGCGAGCAGTACTTC. Translating it yields CASRRGQYGEQYF. J is TRBJ2-7 and V is TRBV27, with D possibly TRBD1 on 6 matching bases. Germline loops: CDR1 MNHEY, CDR2 SMNVEV (reference sequence). CDR3 size: 13 residues. Deletions cut 6 bases from V and 6 bases from J, with 15 bases between.

The V and J genes are TRBV9 and TRBJ1-5, with a weak D call TRBD1 (6 bases). CDR1 and CDR2 (germline): SGDLS, YYNGEE. V lost 3 bases and J lost 0, with 10 bases in between. CDR3 size: 15 residues. This chain's CDR3 is CASSGGTSSNQPQHF. CDR3 bases: TGTGCCAGCAGCGGCGGGACATCTAGCAATCAGCCCCAGCATTTT.

The CDR3 DNA is TGTGCCAGCAGTCCCAGGGGGTCCTACGAGCAGTACGTC. Translated: CASSPRGSYEQYV. The chain is built from TRBV6-5 and TRBJ2-7, with 7 bases aligning to TRBD1. The CDR3 is made up of 13 amino acids. V shed 5 bases, J shed 1 base, and the junction held 2 bases outside the gene matches. CDR1 and CDR2 (germline): MNHEY, SVGAGI.

The gene calls are TRBV9 and TRBJ1-6, with no clear D. The CDR3 contains 14 residues. From germline, CDR1 is SGDLS and CDR2 YYNGEE. V lost 4 bases and J 7 bases, leaving 12 bases between the germline ends. The CDR3 nucleotides are TGTGCCAGCAGCCCCGGGCCAGAAAATTCACCCCTCCACTTT. This translates into CASSPGPENSPLHF.

The genes are TRBV2 and TRBJ1-1; 9 positions agree with TRBD1. The CDR3 covers 14 residues. In germline, CDR1 is SNHLY, CDR2 FYNNEI. V dropped 7 bases and J dropped 1; count of bases not matched to a gene: 4. For the CDR3, the DNA is TGTGCCAGCACCTTGACAGGGGGGAACACTGAAGCTTTCTTT. Its translation: CASTLTGGNTEAFF.

The chain recombines TRBV7-8 with TRBJ2-1; the match to TRBD2 covers 9 bases. This CDR3 spans 17 amino acids. V lost 5 bases, J lost 2 bases, and 10 bases stayed unmatched. The V gene's germline CDR1 is SGHVS and CDR2 FQNEAQ. The CDR3 DNA is TGTGCCAGCAGCCATCTGCTTAGCGGGGGCCCCTACAATGAGCAGTTCTTC. The encoded protein is CASSHLLSGGPYNEQFF.

The rearrangement links TRBV14 to TRBJ1-2; D is uncertain. CDR3 length equals 12 residues. Germline V gene sequence: CDR1 SGHDN, CDR2 FVKESK. Trimming shortened V by 1 base and J by 7 bases, and 7 bases separated the two germline ends. This chain's CDR3 is CASSQVGGGYTF. As DNA, the CDR3 is TGTGCCAGCAGCCAAGTAGGTGGTGGCTACACCTTC.

The chain combines TRBV2 with TRBJ2-2, with unresolved D. Germline CDR1 SNHLY, CDR2 FYNNEI. There are 13 residues in the CDR3. Trimming took off 3 bases at V and 6 bases at J, with 8 bases between the two ends. The CDR3 reads CASSELWPGELFF. The CDR3 region has the DNA TGTGCCAGCAGTGAGCTGTGGCCCGGGGAGCTGTTTTTT.

This rearrangement joins TRBV7-7 to TRBJ2-2; 8 nucleotides agree with TRBD1. The CDR3 has 13 amino acids. Germline assignment: CDR1 SSHAT and CDR2 FNYEAQ (reference sequence). The trim removed 5 bases at V and 6 bases at J, leaving 2 bases unmatched. CDR3 region: CASSPQGAGELFF. The CDR3, as DNA: TGTGCCAGCAGCCCACAGGGGGCCGGGGAGCTGTTTTTT.